Listed below are T cell receptor beta chains from one sample, sequenced in a study of regulatory T cells in long-lasting Graves disease. TCRdb redid the calling of the multiplex PCR reads with MiXCR, one entry per CDR3 protein. The sample comprises about 470,000 distinct CDR3 sequences, around 14% of which are singletons, and 16% rests with the top ten. These data were also reused for a study on T cells in Graves' hyperthyroidism and ophthalmopathy.

The sample in question was peripheral blood mononuclear cells (PBMCs), obtained at new diagnosis, from a patient treated with antithyroid drugs. These receptors were obtained from a woman aged 25-40 years with Graves disease. CDR3s include the opening cysteine and the closing phenylalanine or tryptophan. D genes are given only for firm matches. Clone size appears in some rows only: once, few, many, or a class for an expanded clone.

V	D	size	J	CDR3	DNA
TRBV28	TRBD1	.	TRBJ2-3	CASSLSPGQGDTDTQYF	TGTGCCAGCAGTTTGTCCCCGGGACAGGGAGACACAGATACGCAGTATTTT
TRBV5-1	TRBD2	.	TRBJ2-5	CASSRASGRETQYF	TGCGCCAGCAGCCGAGCTAGCGGGCGGGAGACCCAGTACTTC
TRBV20-1	TRBD1	many	TRBJ1-2	CSAITGVGNYGYTF	TGCAGTGCCATCACAGGGGTAGGGAACTATGGCTACACCTTC
TRBV20-1	.	many	TRBJ2-1	CSVGGAYNEQFF	TGCAGTGTGGGGGGCGCATACAATGAGCAGTTCTTC
TRBV2	.	many	TRBJ1-5	CASSEQGPNRQPQHF	TGTGCCAGCAGTGAACAGGGCCCGAATCGGCAGCCCCAGCATTTT
TRBV20-1	TRBD1	many	TRBJ2-1	CSARPRIRDRGPNYNEQFF	TGCAGTGCTAGGCCACGTATCCGGGACAGGGGCCCTAACTACAATGAGCAGTTCTTC
TRBV29-1	TRBD2	many	TRBJ2-5	CSVGGRLAGHQETQYF	TGCAGCGTGGGGGGACGACTAGCGGGTCACCAAGAGACCCAGTACTTC
TRBV10-3	.	once	TRBJ1-2	CAISESGRGGYTF	TGTGCCATCAGTGAGTCGGGGAGGGGCGGCTACACCTTC
TRBV19	.	.	TRBJ1-1	CASSIEGRKAFF	TGTGCCAGTAGTATAGAGGGGAGGAAAGCTTTCTTT
TRBV5-6	TRBD1	many	TRBJ1-1	CASRTGVGTEAFF	TGTGCCAGCAGGACAGGGGTGGGCACTGAAGCTTTCTTT
TRBV19	TRBD2	few	TRBJ2-2	CAIRAGGDTGELFF	TGTGCCATCAGAGCGGGAGGGGACACCGGGGAGCTGTTTTTT
TRBV6-1	TRBD2	many	TRBJ2-1	CASSDGSSGRIDNEQFF	TGTGCCAGCAGTGATGGGAGTAGCGGGAGGATCGACAATGAGCAGTTCTTC
TRBV12-3/TRBV12-4	.	.	TRBJ2-7	CASSPGARVLSYEQYF	TGTGCCAGCAGCCCCGGGGCGAGGGTGTTATCCTACGAGCAGTACTTC
TRBV9	.	few	TRBJ2-1	CASSASLRNEQFF	TGTGCCAGCAGCGCCTCCCTGCGCAATGAGCAGTTCTTC
TRBV9	TRBD1	many	TRBJ2-7	CASSPSSGTAYEQYF	TGTGCCAGCAGCCCAAGCTCCGGGACAGCTTACGAGCAGTACTTC
TRBV7-9	TRBD2	.	TRBJ2-7	CASSLDGGLAGSEQYF	TGTGCCAGCAGCTTAGACGGCGGACTAGCGGGATCCGAGCAGTACTTC
TRBV6-1	.	many	TRBJ1-1	CASSDGWGNTEAFF	TGTGCCAGCAGTGACGGATGGGGGAACACTGAAGCTTTCTTT
TRBV10-3	TRBD2	.	TRBJ2-1	CAISETSGRINEQFF	TGTGCCATCAGTGAAACTAGCGGGAGAATAAATGAGCAGTTCTTC
TRBV9	TRBD1	.	TRBJ1-1	CARSVGAGTGQNTEAFF	TGTGCCCGCAGCGTAGGGGCAGGGACAGGGCAGAACACTGAAGCTTTCTTT
TRBV3-1	.	many	TRBJ2-3	CASTRDPSTDTQYF	TGTGCCAGCACCCGAGACCCTAGCACAGATACGCAGTATTTT
TRBV11-1	.	many	TRBJ1-1	CASSSGEPEAFF	TGTGCCAGCAGCTCGGGGGAGCCTGAAGCTTTCTTT
TRBV5-1	.	.	TRBJ2-4	CASKGKLNIQYF	TGCGCCAGCAAGGGAAAGCTAAACATTCAGTACTTC
TRBV20-1	.	many	TRBJ2-3	CSAIGTDTQYF	TGCAGTGCCATCGGCACAGATACGCAGTATTTT
TRBV6-9	.	.	TRBJ1-2	CASSYSVTGKGYGYTF	TGTGCCAGCAGTTACTCTGTCACGGGAAAGGGCTATGGCTACACCTTC
TRBV28	.	many	TRBJ2-1	CASSLSGDTYNEQFF	TGTGCCAGCAGTTTAAGCGGGGACACCTACAATGAGCAGTTCTTC
TRBV6-1	.	many	TRBJ2-6	CATSQGSGANVLTF	TGTGCCACCAGCCAGGGGTCTGGGGCCAACGTCCTGACTTTC
TRBV9	TRBD2	many	TRBJ2-1	CASSVGASGSLGEQFF	TGTGCCAGCAGCGTAGGTGCTAGCGGTAGTCTTGGTGAGCAGTTCTTC
TRBV28	TRBD2	many	TRBJ2-4	CASSLAGEAKNIQYF	TGTGCCAGCAGTTTGGCGGGAGAGGCCAAAAACATTCAGTACTTC
TRBV3-1	.	many	TRBJ2-3	CASSQDQQRLTDTQYF	TGTGCCAGCAGCCAAGATCAGCAGCGGCTCACAGATACGCAGTATTTT
TRBV29-1	TRBD1	many	TRBJ1-1	CSANRDRGRGTEAFF	TGCAGCGCAAACCGGGACAGGGGGCGAGGGACTGAAGCTTTCTTT
TRBV20-1	TRBD2	once	TRBJ2-3	CSARGTGTSGRTDTQYF	TGCAGTGCTAGAGGAACGGGGACTAGCGGCCGCACAGATACGCAGTATTTT
TRBV15	.	many	TRBJ1-4	CATSRDRGGGEKLFF	TGTGCCACCAGCAGAGATCGAGGTGGTGGCGAAAAACTGTTTTTT
TRBV10-3	.	few	TRBJ1-1	CAIMARGGNTEAFF	TGTGCCATCATGGCGCGAGGGGGGAACACTGAAGCTTTCTTT
TRBV20-1	.	many	TRBJ2-1	CSAREGITSYNEQFF	TGCAGTGCTAGAGAGGGGATCACCTCCTACAATGAGCAGTTCTTC
TRBV19	.	few	TRBJ1-1	CASSRSLIGAEAFF	TGTGCCAGTAGTAGGAGTCTTATAGGTGCTGAAGCTTTCTTT
TRBV18	.	many	TRBJ1-1	CASSPRAGTAPNTEAFF	TGTGCCAGCTCACCAAGAGCCGGGACTGCCCCGAACACTGAAGCTTTCTTT
TRBV4-2	.	few	TRBJ2-5	CASSQNPEGETQYF	TGTGCCAGCAGCCAAAATCCCGAGGGGGAGACCCAGTACTTC
TRBV2	.	many	TRBJ2-1	CASSENPKDEEQFF	TGTGCCAGCAGTGAAAACCCTAAGGACGAGGAGCAGTTCTTC
TRBV12-3/TRBV12-4	.	.	TRBJ2-5	CASKGGGRETQYF	TGTGCCAGCAAGGGGGGGGGGAGAGAGACCCAGTACTTC
TRBV18	TRBD1	.	TRBJ2-3	CASSPPYRGNSTDAQYF	TGTGCCAGCTCACCCCCGTACAGGGGCAATAGCACAGATGCGCAGTATTTT
TRBV25-1	TRBD1	.	TRBJ1-1	CASSVRGTGGHTEAFF	TGTGCCAGCAGTGTGAGGGGGACAGGGGGACACACTGAAGCTTTCTTT
TRBV11-3	.	many	TRBJ2-2	CASSSGLLGLTGELFF	TGTGCCAGCAGTTCCGGACTCCTCGGCCTCACCGGGGAGCTGTTTTTT
TRBV3-1	TRBD2	.	TRBJ2-3	CASSHRTDLAGGSTDTQYF	TGTGCCAGCAGCCATCGTACGGATCTAGCGGGAGGGAGCACAGATACGCAGTATTTT
TRBV15	.	.	TRBJ1-4	CATSRAHPLGANEKLFF	TGTGCCACCAGCAGAGCCCACCCTCTTGGGGCTAATGAAAAACTGTTTTTT
TRBV11-2	.	many	TRBJ1-1	CASRGFVAFF	TGTGCCAGCAGGGGCTTTGTAGCTTTCTTT
TRBV20-1	.	many	TRBJ1-4	CSATLSGRGNEKLFF	TGCAGTGCTACGCTCTCCGGCAGGGGTAATGAAAAACTGTTTTTT
TRBV19	TRBD1	many	TRBJ1-2	CASSIYPQGDSNYGYTF	TGTGCCAGTAGTATATACCCCCAGGGGGACAGCAACTATGGCTACACCTTC
TRBV6-5	TRBD2	few	TRBJ2-7	CASSYLASGRASYEQYF	TGTGCCAGCAGTTACCTGGCTAGCGGGAGGGCCTCTTACGAGCAGTACTTC
TRBV20-1	TRBD1	.	TRBJ2-5	CSAVTLKAGTGGLGETQYF	TGCAGTGCTGTAACCTTAAAAGCCGGGACAGGGGGCCTTGGTGAGACCCAGTACTTC
TRBV7-2	TRBD2	many	TRBJ2-7	CASSLGLTSGGYEQYF	TGTGCCAGCAGCTTAGGTCTGACTAGCGGGGGCTACGAGCAGTACTTC
TRBV20-1	.	many	TRBJ1-2	CSATSGQSYYGYTF	TGCAGTGCTACTTCCGGACAGTCTTACTATGGCTACACCTTC
TRBV20-1	TRBD2	few	TRBJ2-5	CSSLGLALETQYF	TGCAGCTCCCTGGGACTAGCACTAGAGACCCAGTACTTC
TRBV20-1	.	many	TRBJ2-5	CSASITRGGETQYF	TGCAGTGCTAGTATAACCAGGGGTGGGGAGACCCAGTACTTC